These T cell receptor beta chains were read from a single sample in a study of glioma-infiltrating T cells after dendritic cell vaccination. This table comes from immunoSEQ multiplex PCR, and its TCRdb copy is limited to in-frame clones, with some not included. The sample has approximately 64,000 clones, roughly four fifths seen once. This specimen consisted of blood, obtained before dendritic cell vaccination. These receptors all come from a human donor with glioblastoma. Each CDR3 is given with its conserved first and last residue.

length | J | V | CDR3
15 | TRBJ2-3 | TRBV6-1 | CASSGGQGGTDTQYF
15 | TRBJ1-2 | TRBV28 | CASSFTRQGAGGYTF
13 | TRBJ1-4 | TRBV6-1 | CASRTGYGEKLFF
12 | TRBJ2-5 | TRBV6-1 | CASSDRQETQYF
16 | TRBJ1-2 | TRBV28 | CASSSPAGTGDYGYTF
13 | TRBJ2-1 | TRBV2 | CASRRGGYNEQFF
20 | TRBJ1-3 | TRBV11-3 | CASSLDLIQEQEFSGNTIYF
15 | TRBJ2-2 | TRBV14 | CASSQYFPNTGELFF
12 | TRBJ2-5 | TRBV25-1 | CASGGAKETQYF
16 | TRBJ2-5 | TRBV5-4 | CASSLGLAGHAETQYF
14 | TRBJ1-5 | TRBV19 | CASTRTQSNQPQHF
16 | TRBJ1-1 | TRBV5-4 | CASSLVQGARNTEAFF
13 | TRBJ2-3 | TRBV6-6 | CASSAGGTDTQYF
16 | TRBJ2-3 | TRBV27 | CASSLRGPGGTDTQYF
17 | TRBJ2-2 | TRBV5-1 | CASSLEVGGSNTGELFF
13 | TRBJ1-1 | TRBV6-1 | CASSRSMNTEAFF
16 | TRBJ1-4 | TRBV4-1 | CASSPEGNRGQEKLFF
12 | TRBJ2-7 | TRBV7-9 | CASRGQGHEQYF
18 | TRBJ2-7 | TRBV15 | CATSRESPTSGGLYEQYF
16 | TRBJ2-3 | TRBV5-4 | CASSWLLAFGTDTQYF
16 | TRBJ2-1 | TRBV5-1 | CASSIGPSGGYNEQFF
15 | TRBJ2-5 | TRBV6-5 | CASTRIGLAEETQYF
15 | TRBJ1-1 | TRBV5-1 | CASSFGITSGTEAFF
16 | TRBJ2-5 | TRBV28 | CASRFPRAGGPREQYF
14 | TRBJ1-6 | TRBV18 | CASSPPGGRAPLHF
15 | TRBJ2-1 | TRBV28 | CASSPSSGGINEQFF
15 | TRBJ1-1 | TRBV5-6 | CASSFVGDSQFRAFF